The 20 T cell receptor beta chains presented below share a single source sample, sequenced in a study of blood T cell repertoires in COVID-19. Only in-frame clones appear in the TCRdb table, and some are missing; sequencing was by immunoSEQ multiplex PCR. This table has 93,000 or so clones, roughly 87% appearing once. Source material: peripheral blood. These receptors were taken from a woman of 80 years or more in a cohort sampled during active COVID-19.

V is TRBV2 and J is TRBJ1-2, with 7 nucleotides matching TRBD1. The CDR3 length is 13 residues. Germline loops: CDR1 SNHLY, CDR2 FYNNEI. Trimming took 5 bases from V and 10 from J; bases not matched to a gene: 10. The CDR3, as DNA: TGTGCCAGCAGTTCTAGACAGGGTTATATCTACACCTTC. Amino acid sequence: CASSSRQGYIYTF. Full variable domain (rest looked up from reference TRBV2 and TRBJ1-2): EPEVTQTPSHQVTQMGQEVILRCVPISNHLYFYWYRQILGQKVEFLVSFYNNEISEKSEIFDDQFSVERPDGSNFTLKIRSTKLEDSAMYFCASSSRQGYIYTFGSGTRLTVV.

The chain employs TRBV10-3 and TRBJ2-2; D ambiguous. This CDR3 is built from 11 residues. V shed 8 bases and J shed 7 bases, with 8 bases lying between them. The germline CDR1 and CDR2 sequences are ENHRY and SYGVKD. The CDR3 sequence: CAIAPGGELFF. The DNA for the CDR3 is TGTGCCATCGCCCCCGGCGGGGAGCTGTTTTTT.

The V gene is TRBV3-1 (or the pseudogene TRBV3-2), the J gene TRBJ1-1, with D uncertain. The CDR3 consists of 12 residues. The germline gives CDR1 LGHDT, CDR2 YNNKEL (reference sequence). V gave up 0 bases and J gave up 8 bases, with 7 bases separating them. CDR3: CASSQEFSEAFF. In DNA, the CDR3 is TGTGCCAGCAGCCAAGAATTTTCAGAAGCTTTCTTT.

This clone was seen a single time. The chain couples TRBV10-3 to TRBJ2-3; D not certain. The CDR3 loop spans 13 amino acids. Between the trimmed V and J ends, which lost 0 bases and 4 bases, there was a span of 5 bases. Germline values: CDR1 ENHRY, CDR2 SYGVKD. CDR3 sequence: CAISESPSDTQYF. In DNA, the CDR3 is TGTGCCATCAGTGAGTCTCCCTCAGATACGCAGTATTTT.

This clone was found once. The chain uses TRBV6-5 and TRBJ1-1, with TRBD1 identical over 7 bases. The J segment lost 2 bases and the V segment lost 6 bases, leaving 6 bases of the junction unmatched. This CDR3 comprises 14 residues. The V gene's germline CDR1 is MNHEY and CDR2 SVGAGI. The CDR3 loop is CASRTGQSNTEAFF. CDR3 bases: TGTGCCAGCAGAACGGGACAGTCTAACACTGAAGCTTTCTTT.

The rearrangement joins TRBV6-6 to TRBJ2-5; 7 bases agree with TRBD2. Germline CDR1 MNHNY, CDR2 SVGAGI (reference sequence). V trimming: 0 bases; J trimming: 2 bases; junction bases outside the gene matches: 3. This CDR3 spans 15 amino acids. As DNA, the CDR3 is TGTGCCAGCAGTTACTCCAGCGGGGTACAAGAGACCCAGTACTTC. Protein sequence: CASSYSSGVQETQYF.

In DNA, the CDR3 is TGCGCCAGCAGCCAAGATCGGACTAGCGGGGGGTCAGGTACGCAGTATTTT. This translates into CASSQDRTSGGSGTQYF. This chain connects TRBV4-1 to TRBJ2-3; 14 positions match TRBD2. J was trimmed by 8 bases and V by 0 bases; bases with no gene match: 7. CDR3 length: 17 amino acids. Germline V lookup: CDR1 MGHRA, CDR2 YSYEKL.

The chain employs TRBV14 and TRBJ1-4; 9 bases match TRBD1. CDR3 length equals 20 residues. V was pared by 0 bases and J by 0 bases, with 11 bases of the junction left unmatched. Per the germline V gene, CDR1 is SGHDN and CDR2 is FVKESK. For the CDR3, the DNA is TGTGCCAGCAGCCAAGATACCCCACAGGGGGCCTTTGCAACTAATGAAAAACTGTTTTTT. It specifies CASSQDTPQGAFATNEKLFF.

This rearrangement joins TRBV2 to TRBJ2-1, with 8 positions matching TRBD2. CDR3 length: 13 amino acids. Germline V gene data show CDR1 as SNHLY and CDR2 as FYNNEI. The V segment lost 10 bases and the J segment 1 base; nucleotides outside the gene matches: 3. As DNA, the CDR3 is TGTGCCAAACGGGGGGGGTCCTACAATGAGCAGTTCTTC. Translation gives CAKRGGSYNEQFF.

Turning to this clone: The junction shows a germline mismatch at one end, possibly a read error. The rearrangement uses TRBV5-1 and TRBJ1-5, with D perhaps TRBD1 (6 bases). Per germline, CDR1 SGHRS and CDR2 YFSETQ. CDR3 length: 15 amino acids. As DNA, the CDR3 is TGCGCCAGCAGCTATAATTCGGGGGGCAACCAGCCCCAGCATTTT. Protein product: CASSYNSGGNQPQHF.

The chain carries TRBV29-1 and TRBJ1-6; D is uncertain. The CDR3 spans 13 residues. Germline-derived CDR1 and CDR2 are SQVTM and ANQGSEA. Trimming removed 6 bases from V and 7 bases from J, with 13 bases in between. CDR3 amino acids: CSVVEQLNSPLHF. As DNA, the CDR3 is TGCAGCGTCGTAGAACAGCTCAATTCACCCCTCCACTTT.

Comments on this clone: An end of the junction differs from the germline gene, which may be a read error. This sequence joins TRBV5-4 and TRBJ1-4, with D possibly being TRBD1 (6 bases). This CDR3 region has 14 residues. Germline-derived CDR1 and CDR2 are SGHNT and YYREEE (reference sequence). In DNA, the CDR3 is TGTGCCAACAGCTTGGAGCCAGGGGATGAAAAACTGTTTTTT. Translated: CANSLEPGDEKLFF.

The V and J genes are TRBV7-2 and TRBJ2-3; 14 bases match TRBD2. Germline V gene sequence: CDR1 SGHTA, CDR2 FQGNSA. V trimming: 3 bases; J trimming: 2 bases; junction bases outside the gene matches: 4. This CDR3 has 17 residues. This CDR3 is CASSFEGLAGVTDTQYF. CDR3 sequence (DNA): TGTGCCAGCAGCTTCGAGGGACTAGCGGGAGTCACAGATACGCAGTATTTT. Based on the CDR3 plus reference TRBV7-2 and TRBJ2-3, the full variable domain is GAGVSQSPSNKVTEKGKDVELRCDPISGHTALYWYRQSLGQGLEFLIYFQGNSAPDKSGLPSDRFSAERTGGSVSTLTIQRTQQEDSAVYLCASSFEGLAGVTDTQYFGPGTRLTVL.

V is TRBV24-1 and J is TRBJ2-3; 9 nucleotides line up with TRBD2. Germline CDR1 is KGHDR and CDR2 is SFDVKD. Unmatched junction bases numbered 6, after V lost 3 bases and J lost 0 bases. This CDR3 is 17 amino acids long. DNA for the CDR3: TGTGCCACCAGTGATCCCCAGACTAGCGGTAGCACAGATACGCAGTATTTT. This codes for CATSDPQTSGSTDTQYF.

The CDR3 protein is CAWSVGEGGTGYTF. In nucleotides, the CDR3 is TGTGCCTGGAGTGTCGGGGAGGGGGGAACTGGCTACACCTTC. The gene calls are TRBV30 and TRBJ1-2, with D possibly TRBD1 on 6 matching bases. The V gene's germline CDR1 is GTSNPN and CDR2 SVGIG (reference sequence). V was cut by 0 bases and J by 7 bases, with 15 bases left in between. The length of the CDR3 is 14 residues.

The DNA for the CDR3 is TGTGCCAGCAGCTTGGCCGGGACAGGGGACAATGAGCAGTTCTTC. Its translation is CASSLAGTGDNEQFF. The chain joins TRBV5-4 to TRBJ2-1; 10 bases match TRBD1. The V gene end was trimmed by 0 bases and the J gene end by 5 bases; junction bases not matched to a gene: 2. Germline CDR1 and CDR2: SGHNT and YYREEE (reference sequence). The CDR3 length is 15 residues.

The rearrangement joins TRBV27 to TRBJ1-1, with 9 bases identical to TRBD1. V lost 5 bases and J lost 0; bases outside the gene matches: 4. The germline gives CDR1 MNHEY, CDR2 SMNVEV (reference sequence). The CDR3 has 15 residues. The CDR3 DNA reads TGTGCCAGCAGTCTACAGGGGGCCCTGAACACTGAAGCTTTCTTT. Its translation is CASSLQGALNTEAFF.

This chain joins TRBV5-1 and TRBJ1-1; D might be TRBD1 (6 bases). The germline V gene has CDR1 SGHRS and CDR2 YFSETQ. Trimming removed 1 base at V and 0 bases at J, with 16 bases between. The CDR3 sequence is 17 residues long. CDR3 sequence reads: CASSLSGSGAMNTEAFF. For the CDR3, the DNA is TGCGCCAGCAGCTTGTCAGGGTCAGGGGCGATGAACACTGAAGCTTTCTTT.

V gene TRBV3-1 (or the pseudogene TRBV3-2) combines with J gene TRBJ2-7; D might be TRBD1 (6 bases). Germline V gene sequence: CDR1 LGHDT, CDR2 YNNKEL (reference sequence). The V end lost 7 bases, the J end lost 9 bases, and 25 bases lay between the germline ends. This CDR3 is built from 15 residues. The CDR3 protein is CASTLATGSAGRQYF. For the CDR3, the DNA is TGTGCCAGCACCTTAGCGACAGGATCCGCCGGCCGGCAGTACTTC.

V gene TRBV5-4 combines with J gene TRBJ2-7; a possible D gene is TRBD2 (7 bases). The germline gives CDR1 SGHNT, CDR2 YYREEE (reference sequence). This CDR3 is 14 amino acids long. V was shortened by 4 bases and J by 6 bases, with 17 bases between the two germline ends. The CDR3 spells CASSPSVGGVEQYF. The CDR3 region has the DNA TGTGCCAGCAGCCCCTCGGTAGGGGGGGTCGAGCAGTACTTC.